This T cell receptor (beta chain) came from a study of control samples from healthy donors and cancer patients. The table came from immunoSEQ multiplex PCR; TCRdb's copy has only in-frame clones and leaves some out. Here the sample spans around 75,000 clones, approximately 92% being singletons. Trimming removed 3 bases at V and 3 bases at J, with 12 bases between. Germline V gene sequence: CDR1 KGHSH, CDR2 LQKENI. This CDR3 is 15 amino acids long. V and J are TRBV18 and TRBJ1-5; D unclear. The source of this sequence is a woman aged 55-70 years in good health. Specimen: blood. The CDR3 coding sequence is TGTGCCAGCTCACCCGGGCGGGCCTTCAATCAGCCCCAGCATTTT. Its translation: CASSPGRAFNQPQHF.